Below are 10 T cell receptor beta chains sequenced from a single sample in a study of blood T cells in healthy people across ages. Using a J-beta primer mix together with a sample-barcoded 5' primer, a second PCR was run for about 7 to 12 cycles. TCRdb passed the 5' RACE reads through MiXCR, listing each CDR3 protein once. The sample contains some 710,000 distinct CDR3 sequences, around half of which appear only once. Sequenced input: blood. The origin of the receptors is a man older than 75 in good health.

CDR3: CASRTGVGKLFF. CDR3 coding DNA: TGTGCCAGCAGGACAGGGGTGGGAAAACTGTTTTTT. V usage is TRBV6-2 or TRBV6-3 and J usage is TRBJ1-4; 8 positions agree with TRBD1. CDR1 MNHEY and CDR2 SVGEGT come from the germline V gene. The CDR3 spans 12 residues. Germline trimming cut 6 bases from V and 10 bases from J; bases unmatched to any gene: 4.

As concerns this clonotype: A read error may explain this, as a much larger clone is one base away. This chain uses TRBV7-2 with TRBJ2-7, with D perhaps TRBD2 (6 bases). Germline V lookup: CDR1 SGHTA, CDR2 FQGNSA. The V gene lost 2 bases and the J gene lost 3 bases, with 11 bases spanning the gap. CDR3 size: 14 residues. CDR3 region: CASSLLDGGYEQYF. The CDR3, as DNA: TGTGCCAGCAGCTTATTGGACGGGGGCTACGAGCAGTACTTC. Together with reference TRBV7-2 and TRBJ2-7, the CDR3 gives the full variable domain: GAGVSQSPSNKVTEKGKDVELRCDPISGHTALYWYRQSLGQGLEFLIYFQGNSAPDKSGLPSDRFSAERTGGSVSTLTIQRTQQEDSAVYLCASSLLDGGYEQYFGPGTRLTVT.

This clonotype has only a few counts. The chain couples TRBV3-1 to TRBJ2-5; D not certain. This CDR3 has 14 residues. Looked up from germline, CDR1 is LGHDT and CDR2 is YNNKEL (reference sequence). V was pared by 0 bases and J by 7 bases, with 12 bases between. CDR3 coding DNA: TGTGCCAGCAGCCAAGAATCGAGTATCGCGACCCAGTACTTC. Protein product: CASSQESSIATQYF.

As DNA, the CDR3 is TGTGCCAGCAGCGGATACGAAGAGGAAAAACTGTTTTTT. This encodes CASSGYEEEKLFF. The genes are TRBV6-5 and TRBJ1-4; no firm D call. The germline V gene encodes CDR1 MNHEY and CDR2 SVGAGI. Trimming stripped 6 bases from V and 8 bases from J, with 13 bases between. The CDR3 is 13 amino acids.

Only a few counts were recorded for this clonotype. V and J are TRBV7-2 and TRBJ1-2; 7 positions agree with TRBD1. The CDR3 runs 15 residues. Germline loops: CDR1 SGHTA, CDR2 FQGNSA. The trim removed 5 bases at V and 4 bases at J, leaving 10 bases unmatched. This CDR3 reads CASSLRRGQSYGYTF. CDR3 sequence (DNA): TGTGCCAGCAGCCTCCGACGGGGACAGTCCTATGGCTACACCTTC.

Only a few counts were recorded for this clonotype. This chain links TRBV11-2 with TRBJ2-1, with 9 bases that match TRBD2. This CDR3 is built from 15 residues. V gave up 2 bases and J gave up 4 bases; unmatched junction bases: 3. Germline V lookup: CDR1 SGHAT, CDR2 FQNNGV. CDR3 residues: CASSLFSGSYNEQFF. The CDR3 nucleotides read TGTGCCAGCAGCTTATTTAGCGGGAGTTACAATGAGCAGTTCTTC. The whole variable domain, remainder taken from reference TRBV11-2 and TRBJ2-1, is EAGVAQSPRYKIIEKRQSVAFWCNPISGHATLYWYQQILGQGPKLLIQFQNNGVVDDSQLPKDRFSAERLKGVDSTLKIQPAKLEDSAVYLCASSLFSGSYNEQFFGPGTRLTVL.

The sample holds a few counts of this clonotype. The V and J genes are TRBV7-2 and TRBJ2-2, with 10 bases matching TRBD2. The V and J ends lost 4 bases and 5 bases, in that order; junction bases with no gene match: 13. CDR1 is SGHTA, CDR2 FQGNSA, per germline. This CDR3 spans 18 amino acids. CDR3 sequence (DNA): TGTGCCAGCAGCTCTCTTTTAGCGGGAGGTATAGGAACCGGGGAGCTGTTTTTT. It is translated as CASSSLLAGGIGTGELFF. Drawing the rest from reference TRBV7-2 and TRBJ2-2, the complete variable domain is GAGVSQSPSNKVTEKGKDVELRCDPISGHTALYWYRQSLGQGLEFLIYFQGNSAPDKSGLPSDRFSAERTGGSVSTLTIQRTQQEDSAVYLCASSSLLAGGIGTGELFFGEGSRLTVL.

This chain links TRBV27 with TRBJ2-3; TRBD1 is a possible D gene (5 bases). Trimming took 6 bases from V and 2 from J, leaving 15 bases between them. The CDR3 runs to 15 residues. Germline lookup yields CDR1 MNHEY and CDR2 SMNVEV (reference sequence). The CDR3 DNA reads TGTGCCAGCAGCCCCTGGGGCCGTTCCACAGATACGCAGTATTTT. This sequence encodes CASSPWGRSTDTQYF.

The rearrangement joins TRBV2 to TRBJ2-6; D may be TRBD2 (6 bases). V was trimmed by 6 bases and J by 0 bases, leaving 21 bases between them. The CDR3 loop spans 19 amino acids. Germline values: CDR1 SNHLY, CDR2 FYNNEI. CDR3 DNA: TGTGCCAGCAGGTTCAGACAGACTAGTCCTTTCTCTGGGGCCAACGTCCTGACTTTC. The encoded protein is CASRFRQTSPFSGANVLTF.

This sequence joins TRBV20-1 and TRBJ2-1; no reliable D call. V lost 6 bases and J 13 bases, leaving 22 bases between the germline ends. Germline V gene sequence: CDR1 DFQATT, CDR2 SNEGSKA (reference sequence). The CDR3 extends over 13 amino acids. As DNA, the CDR3 is TGCAGTGCCCTCGACGTCCCGGTACGGACCCAGTTCTTC. It yields the protein CSALDVPVRTQFF.